The entry below gives a single T cell receptor beta chain sequence along with its context. This CDR3 contains 15 residues. The germline V gene has CDR1 SEHNR and CDR2 FQNEAQ (reference sequence). The junction had 11 bases not matched to a gene; V was cut back by 9 bases and J by 5 bases. Extraction and reverse transcription of RNA yielded cDNA as the sequencing template. Assay used: immunoSEQ multiplex PCR; TCRdb lists only in-frame clones, some missing. The data contain about 110,000 clones, roughly 50% of them seen just once; the ten biggest clones take up 12%. The data were obtained in a study of CD8+ T cells in alopecia areata. Treatment indicated: oral pan-JAK inhibitor, 5-10 mg twice daily.

The sequence was obtained from a human donor with alopecia areata. This sequence joins TRBV7-9 and TRBJ2-1, with 9 positions matching TRBD2. This sample comprised CD8+ T cells sorted from blood, obtained at week 24, from a patient treated with tofacitinib. The CDR3 spells CASPGSGGPNNEQFF. The CDR3 region has the DNA TGTGCCAGTCCGGGTAGCGGGGGCCCTAACAATGAGCAGTTCTTC.